This T cell receptor (beta chain) stems from a study of blood T cells in healthy people across ages. About the research overall: With template switching, about one barcoded beta molecule was captured per two T cells. Findings and caveats of the study: Observed TCR beta diversity per million T cells went down as age went up. This fall followed a roughly linear course with age. The authors considered diversity estimates from one million T cells to be underestimates.

A J-beta primer mix and a sample-barcoded 5' primer were used in a second PCR of about 7 to 12 cycles. Each CDR3 protein is one row after TCRdb ran MiXCR on the 5' RACE reads. The sample records some 1.8 million distinct CDR3 sequences, about two fifths being singletons. This CDR3 has 15 residues. Germline V gives CDR1 DFQATT, CDR2 SNEGSKA (reference sequence). This clonotype was observed a handful of times. Its antigen remains unknown. This TCR was sampled from a human donor in good health. Sample: blood. The chain carries TRBV20-1 and TRBJ2-5; tentatively, D is TRBD2 (5 bases). The DNA end is more similar to TRBJ2-7, so the J call may be wrong. CDR3 amino acids: CSAREKGPTSGEQYF. CDR3 DNA sequence: TGCAGTGCTAGAGAGAAAGGGCCGACAAGCGGCGAGCAGTACTTC.